Reported below is one TCR beta chain. This sample stems from a study of T cell responses to AZD1222 COVID-19 vaccine. Sequenced by immunoSEQ multiplex PCR; TCRdb stores in-frame clones only, minus some. The sample includes under 200,000 clones, 85% to 90% seen only once; the top ten take 4% to 5.5%. V shed 2 bases and J shed 1 base, with 6 bases lying between them. Germline V CDR1 and CDR2: SGHDT, YYEEEE. The CDR3 covers 13 residues. The chain couples TRBV5-6 to TRBJ1-2; no clear D gene. The TCR sequence derives from an adult who received the AZD1222 COVID-19 vaccine. Sequencing used peripheral blood, obtained 28 days after the second AZD1222 dose. As DNA, the CDR3 is TGTGCCAGCAGCTTAAACCTTAACTATGGCTACACCTTC. This gives the protein CASSLNLNYGYTF.